The 32 T cell receptor beta chains reported below all come from one sample, sequenced in a study of T cells expressing NK-cell markers. Reanalyzing the 5' RACE reads, TCRdb keeps one entry per CDR3 protein, without DNA. This sample's table has about 160,000 distinct CDR3 sequences. Material for sequencing was blood T cells: a sorted CD56 or NKG2C T cell subset, CD4+ or CD8+ T cells, or bulk PBMC T cells (not recorded which). The receptors were gathered from a woman between 18 and 70 years old in good health.

The chain recombines TRBV11-1 with TRBJ1-1; as DNA is missing, the TRBD1 call by TCRdb cannot be tested. The CDR3 is 19 residues long. Germline-derived CDR1 and CDR2 are SGHAT and FQDESV (reference sequence). The CDR3 region is CASSEIKNRGGRWNTEAFF.

The rearrangement joins TRBV5-1 to TRBJ2-3; TCRdb reports TRBD2, a call that lacks DNA to check it against. Looked up from germline, CDR1 is SGHRS and CDR2 is YFSETQ. The CDR3 extends over 16 amino acids. The CDR3 loop is CASSSTSGGSTDTQYF. Complete variable domain (other parts from reference TRBV5-1 and TRBJ2-3): KAGVTQTPRYLIKTRGQQVTLSCSPISGHRSVSWYQQTPGQGLQFLFEYFSETQRNKGNFPGRFSGRQFSNSRSEMNVSTLELGDSALYLCASSSTSGGSTDTQYFGPGTRLTVL.

The rearrangement links TRBV4-1 to TRBJ2-1; the D call of TRBD1 rests on TCRdb alone, since no DNA is present to check it. CDR3 length: 16 amino acids. Germline V gene sequence: CDR1 MGHRA, CDR2 YSYEKL. CDR3 protein: CASSQDGAGSYNEQFF.

The chain couples TRBV12-3 or TRBV12-4 to TRBJ2-4. CDR3 length: 13 amino acids. CDR3 residues: CASSRLPRDIQYF.

This chain's CDR3 is CASTFSAGNTEAFF. The gene calls are TRBV12-3 or TRBV12-4 and TRBJ1-1. The CDR3 runs 14 residues.

J is TRBJ2-7 and V is TRBV20-1; TCRdb's D call, TRBD2, is unchecked because there is no DNA. The CDR3 consists of 14 residues. Germline V gene sequence: CDR1 DFQATT, CDR2 SNEGSKA (reference sequence). The CDR3 spells CSALGLAGHYEQYF.

The CDR3 reads CASSRTSGYNEQFF. The rearrangement uses TRBV5-1 and TRBJ2-1; TCRdb outputs TRBD2, but without DNA this stays unchecked. The CDR3 runs to 14 residues. Per the germline V gene, CDR1 is SGHRS and CDR2 is YFSETQ.

The V and J genes are TRBV6-1 and TRBJ2-3; TCRdb reports TRBD1, a call that lacks DNA to check it against. The CDR3 totals 14 residues. Per germline, CDR1 MNHNS and CDR2 SASEGT. CDR3 sequence: CASSRVRGADTQYF.

CDR3 sequence reads: CASSRWDRGSGDTQYF. The chain combines TRBV3-1 with TRBJ2-3; the D call from TCRdb, TRBD1, cannot be confirmed without DNA. Germline V gene data show CDR1 as LGHDT and CDR2 as YNNKEL (reference sequence). CDR3 size: 16 residues.

The gene calls are TRBV5-1 and TRBJ2-2; TCRdb selects TRBD2, and the lack of DNA leaves this call unchecked. Germline V gene sequence: CDR1 SGHRS, CDR2 YFSETQ. This CDR3 contains 14 residues. The CDR3 is CASSYSGLNGELFF.

This rearrangement joins TRBV4-1 to TRBJ2-5. Per germline, CDR1 MGHRA and CDR2 YSYEKL. The CDR3 is made up of 15 amino acids. CDR3 residues: CASSQGWGDQETQYF.

The rearrangement joins TRBV12-3 or TRBV12-4 to TRBJ1-1. The CDR3 covers 13 residues. CDR3 residues: CASSFNRALGAFF.

The V gene is TRBV20-1, the J gene TRBJ2-2. Per the germline V gene, CDR1 is DFQATT and CDR2 is SNEGSKA (reference sequence). There are 14 residues in the CDR3. This chain's CDR3 is CSATSTENTGELFF.

The chain is built from TRBV18 and TRBJ2-3; the D gene TCRdb calls, TRBD1, cannot be checked with no DNA. The CDR3 has 16 residues. CDR1 is KGHSH, CDR2 LQKENI, per germline. The CDR3 protein is CASSPRNPLLTDTQYF.

CDR3 loop: CASTKGSGISSYNEQFF. The chain combines TRBV6-2 or TRBV6-3 with TRBJ2-1; TCRdb reports TRBD2, a call that lacks DNA to check it against. CDR1 and CDR2 (germline): MNHEY, SVGEGT. The CDR3 is 17 residues long.

The rearrangement links TRBV14 to TRBJ2-1; the TCRdb call, TRBD1, lacks DNA for checking. CDR3 size: 15 residues. The germline CDR1 and CDR2 sequences are SGHDN and FVKESK. CDR3 loop: CASSLTGGPYNEQFF.

The chain employs TRBV27 and TRBJ2-3; the TCRdb D gene call, TRBD1, has no DNA to confirm it. CDR1 is MNHEY, CDR2 SMNVEV, per germline (reference sequence). The CDR3 is 17 residues long. CDR3 protein: CASRHDDRGPSTDTQYF.

V usage is TRBV18 and J usage is TRBJ2-1. Germline lookup yields CDR1 KGHSH and CDR2 LQKENI. The CDR3 sequence is 14 residues long. The CDR3 spells CASSPQEVGVEQFF.

This chain links TRBV5-4 with TRBJ1-1; the TRBD1 assignment by TCRdb is unverifiable without DNA. The CDR3 runs 14 residues. The germline V gene has CDR1 SGHNT and CDR2 YYREEE (reference sequence). CDR3 sequence reads: CASSLTSGHTEAFF.

The rearrangement joins TRBV20-1 to TRBJ2-1; TCRdb reports TRBD2, a call that lacks DNA to check it against. Germline V gene sequence: CDR1 DFQATT, CDR2 SNEGSKA (reference sequence). The CDR3 spans 14 residues. The CDR3 sequence is CSARGSLAYNEQFF.

This sequence joins TRBV2 and TRBJ2-1; absent DNA, TCRdb's TRBD2 call cannot be checked. The CDR3 contains 16 residues. The V gene's germline CDR1 is SNHLY and CDR2 FYNNEI. The CDR3 is CASSTGLPGLQVEQFF.

V and J are TRBV18 and TRBJ2-1; absent DNA, TCRdb's TRBD2 call cannot be checked. This CDR3 is built from 16 residues. Looked up from germline, CDR1 is KGHSH and CDR2 is LQKENI. This CDR3 reads CASSPRGLAGGNEQFF.

This rearrangement joins TRBV7-8 to TRBJ2-7. The V gene's germline CDR1 is SGHVS and CDR2 FQNEAQ. The CDR3 spans 13 residues. This chain's CDR3 is CASSSRDSLRQYF.

The chain has TRBV24-1 and TRBJ2-1; TCRdb reports TRBD2, a call that lacks DNA to check it against. The CDR3 extends over 18 amino acids. Per the germline V gene, CDR1 is KGHDR and CDR2 is SFDVKD. The CDR3 spells CATSDTMGLAGAHNEQFF.

The gene calls are TRBV4-2 and TRBJ2-3. The CDR3 runs to 14 residues. The germline CDR1 and CDR2 sequences are LGHNA and YNFKEQ. Here the CDR3 reads CASAVGIQSDTQYF.

V is TRBV7-2 and J is TRBJ2-3; as DNA is missing, the TRBD1 call by TCRdb cannot be tested. This CDR3 is built from 14 residues. Germline-derived CDR1 and CDR2 are SGHTA and FQGNSA. The CDR3 sequence: CASSSRGRGDTQYF.

The chain has TRBV12-3 or TRBV12-4 and TRBJ2-3; TCRdb picks TRBD2, but there is no DNA to check that call. The CDR3 totals 17 residues. The CDR3 here is CASSQTSGGTGTDTQYF.

J is TRBJ2-7 and V is TRBV5-1. The CDR3 consists of 15 residues. Germline CDR1 reads SGHRS; CDR2 reads YFSETQ. The CDR3 sequence is CASSFLPDRSYEQYF.

The gene calls are TRBV7-8 and TRBJ2-2; TCRdb's D call of TRBD2 is untestable without DNA. Germline V gene sequence: CDR1 SGHVS, CDR2 FQNEAQ. The CDR3 extends over 13 amino acids. The CDR3: CASTPWEGGELFF.

This sequence joins TRBV6-2 or TRBV6-3 and TRBJ2-7; the TCRdb call, TRBD2, lacks DNA for checking. The CDR3 sequence is 15 residues long. Germline V gives CDR1 MNHEY, CDR2 SVGEGT. CDR3: CASSSWEGHSYEQYF.

This sequence joins TRBV29-1 and TRBJ2-7; as DNA is missing, the TRBD1 call by TCRdb cannot be tested. Germline V lookup: CDR1 SQVTM, CDR2 ANQGSEA. CDR3 length: 15 residues. The chain's CDR3 is CSVEQGGGGGYEQYF.

CDR3 residues: CASSSRLTRASDTQYF. The chain uses TRBV13 and TRBJ2-3; TCRdb selects TRBD2, and the lack of DNA leaves this call unchecked. The CDR3 consists of 16 residues. Germline assignment: CDR1 PRHDT and CDR2 FYEKMQ (reference sequence). Full variable domain (remainder filled in from reference TRBV13 and TRBJ2-3): AAGVIQSPRHLIKEKRETATLKCYPIPRHDTVYWYQQGPGQDPQFLISFYEKMQSDKGSIPDRFSAQQFSDYHSELNMSSLELGDSALYFCASSSRLTRASDTQYFGPGTRLTVL.